The 10 T cell receptor beta chains below were found in one sample sequenced in a study of T cell repertoires in cytomegalovirus infection. No antigen has been assigned to these receptors. TCRdb reanalysed the reads using MiXCR and keeps one entry per CDR3 protein. The sample lists some 68,000 distinct CDR3 sequences, more than 20% occurring once. The specimen sequenced was PBMCs, sequenced either directly or after in vitro stimulation (not recorded which). The receptors were gathered from a human donor in good health (CMV status not recorded). Some clones in this sample may be carry-over from other donors' samples.

The V gene is TRBV6-6, the J gene TRBJ1-1; D unclear. This CDR3 region has 13 residues. Germline loops: CDR1 MNHNY, CDR2 SVGAGI (reference sequence). V dropped 0 bases and J dropped 3 bases, with 5 bases sitting between them. In DNA form, the CDR3 reads TGTGCCAGCAGTTACTCCTCTTACACTGAAGCTTTCTTT. This codes for CASSYSSYTEAFF.

This clonotype has just one count. The chain is built from TRBV15 and TRBJ2-1; 11 nucleotides agree with TRBD2. With V trimmed by 7 bases and J by 7 bases, 6 bases remained unmatched. The CDR3 length is 14 residues. Germline V lookup: CDR1 LNHNV, CDR2 YYDKDF (reference sequence). The CDR3 sequence is CATTELAGENEQFF. As DNA, the CDR3 is TGTGCCACCACTGAACTAGCGGGAGAGAATGAGCAGTTCTTC.

In its sample, this clonotype was seen a few times. At one end, the junction sequence differs from germline, possibly due to a read error. The V call is TRBV5-3, the J call TRBJ2-2; possible D gene TRBD2, 6 bases. TRBV5-3 falls under the ORF class, with uncertain function. CDR3 length equals 16 residues. The CDR3 sequence: CASSLDPTGDTGELFF. CDR3 coding DNA: TGTGCCAGCAGCTTAGATCCCACGGGAGACACCGGGGAGCTGTTTTTT.

This clonotype appeared a few times. V gene TRBV4-1 combines with J gene TRBJ2-7; TRBD1 is a possible D gene (7 bases). With 5 bases removed from V and 7 bases from J, the gap between germline ends came to 18 bases. The CDR3 totals 14 residues. Germline V gene sequence: CDR1 MGHRA, CDR2 YSYEKL. CDR3 region: CASSTPEGAGEQYF. CDR3 nucleotide sequence: TGCGCCAGCAGCACCCCGGAGGGGGCGGGGGAGCAGTACTTC.

CDR3 sequence reads: CSIFRRGINTEAFF. The CDR3 DNA reads TGCAGTATTTTTAGGCGGGGGATTAACACTGAAGCTTTCTTT. The chain recombines TRBV29-1 with TRBJ1-1; possibly TRBD1 for D (5 bases). This CDR3 spans 14 amino acids. Germline V gene lookup returns CDR1 SQVTM and CDR2 ANQGSEA. Variable domain in full (rest from reference TRBV29-1 and TRBJ1-1): SAVISQKPSRDICQRGTSLTIQCQVDSQVTMMFWYRQQPGQSLTLIATANQGSEATYESGFVIDKFPISRPNLTFSTLTVSNMSPEDSSIYLCSIFRRGINTEAFFGQGTRLTVV.

V gene TRBV29-1 combines with J gene TRBJ2-3; D remains unclear. V lost 7 bases to trimming and J lost 6 bases, with 8 bases between them. The CDR3 loop spans 10 amino acids. The germline V gene encodes CDR1 SQVTM and CDR2 ANQGSEA. CDR3 coding DNA: TGCAGCGGAGTTTCGGATACGCAGTATTTT. Encoded protein: CSGVSDTQYF.

Ten or more counts support this clonotype. The genes are TRBV6-2 or TRBV6-3 and TRBJ2-1; D is perhaps TRBD2 (5 bases). CDR3 size: 12 residues. Germline CDR1 is MNHEY and CDR2 is SVGEGT. V was clipped by 6 bases and J by 12 bases, with 15 bases between them. CDR3 residues: CASSFALVVQFF. The CDR3 bases are TGTGCCAGCAGCTTCGCACTAGTTGTGCAGTTCTTC.

V usage is TRBV28 and J usage is TRBJ2-6; no reliable D call. Germline V lookup: CDR1 MDHEN, CDR2 SYDVKM. Trimming left V 5 bases short and J 0 bases short, with 8 bases between. This CDR3 spans 15 amino acids. CDR3 DNA sequence: TGTGCCAGCAGTCCAGCCAGCTCTGGGGCCAACGTCCTGACTTTC. Its protein product is CASSPASSGANVLTF.

J is TRBJ1-3 and V is TRBV4-1; no firm D call. CDR3 size: 15 residues. In germline, CDR1 is MGHRA, CDR2 YSYEKL. Trimming removed 0 bases at V and 3 bases at J, with 9 bases between. CDR3 sequence (DNA): TGCGCCAGCAGCCAAGAACCCAGGCGTGGAAACACCATATATTTT. It yields the protein CASSQEPRRGNTIYF.

This clonotype was seen at least ten times. The V call is TRBV7-2, the J call TRBJ2-7, with a tentative D call TRBD2 (5 bases). Looked up from germline, CDR1 is SGHTA and CDR2 is FQGNSA. V lost 2 bases to trimming and J lost 11 bases, with 16 bases between them. The CDR3 sequence is 13 residues long. CDR3: CASSLSFEGIKYF. The CDR3, as DNA: TGTGCCAGCAGCTTATCTTTTGAGGGCATTAAGTACTTC.